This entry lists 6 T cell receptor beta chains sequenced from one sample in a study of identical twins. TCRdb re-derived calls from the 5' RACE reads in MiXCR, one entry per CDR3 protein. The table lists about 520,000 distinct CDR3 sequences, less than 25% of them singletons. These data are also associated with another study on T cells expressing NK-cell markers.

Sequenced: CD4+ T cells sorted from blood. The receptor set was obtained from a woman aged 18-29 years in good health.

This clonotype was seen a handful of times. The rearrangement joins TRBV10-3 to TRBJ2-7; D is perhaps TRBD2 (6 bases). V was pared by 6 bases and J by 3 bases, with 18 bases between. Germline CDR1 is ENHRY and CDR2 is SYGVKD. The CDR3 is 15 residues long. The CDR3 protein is CAIRSGLPMGYEQYF. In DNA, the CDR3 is TGTGCCATCAGATCGGGACTGCCTATGGGCTACGAGCAGTACTTC.

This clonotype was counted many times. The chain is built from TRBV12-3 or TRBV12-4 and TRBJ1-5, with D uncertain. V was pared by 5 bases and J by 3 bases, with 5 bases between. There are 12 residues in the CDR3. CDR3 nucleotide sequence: TGTGCCAGCAGTCCAACCAATCAGCCCCAGCATTTT. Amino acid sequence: CASSPTNQPQHF.

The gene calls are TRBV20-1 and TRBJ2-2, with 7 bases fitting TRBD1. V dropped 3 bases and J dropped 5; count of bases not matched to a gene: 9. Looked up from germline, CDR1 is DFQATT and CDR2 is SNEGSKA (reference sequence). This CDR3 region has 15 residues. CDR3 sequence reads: CSARSTGMKTGELFF. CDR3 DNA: TGCAGTGCTAGGTCGACAGGGATGAAAACCGGGGAGCTGTTTTTT.

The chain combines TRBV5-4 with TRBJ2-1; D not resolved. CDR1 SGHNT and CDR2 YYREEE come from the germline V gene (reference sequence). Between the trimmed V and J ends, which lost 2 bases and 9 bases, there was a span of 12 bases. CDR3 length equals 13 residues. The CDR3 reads CASSFYEFGEQFF. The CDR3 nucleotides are TGTGCCAGCAGCTTCTATGAGTTCGGTGAGCAGTTCTTC.

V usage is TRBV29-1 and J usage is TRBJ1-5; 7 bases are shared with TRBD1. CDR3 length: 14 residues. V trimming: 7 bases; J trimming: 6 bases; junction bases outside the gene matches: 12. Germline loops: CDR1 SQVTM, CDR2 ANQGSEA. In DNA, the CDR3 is TGCAGCGCCTCGACAGGGTTGGGGCCTCAGCCCCAGCATTTT. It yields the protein CSASTGLGPQPQHF. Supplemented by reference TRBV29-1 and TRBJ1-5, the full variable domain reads SAVISQKPSRDICQRGTSLTIQCQVDSQVTMMFWYRQQPGQSLTLIATANQGSEATYESGFVIDKFPISRPNLTFSTLTVSNMSPEDSSIYLCSASTGLGPQPQHFGDGTRLSIL.

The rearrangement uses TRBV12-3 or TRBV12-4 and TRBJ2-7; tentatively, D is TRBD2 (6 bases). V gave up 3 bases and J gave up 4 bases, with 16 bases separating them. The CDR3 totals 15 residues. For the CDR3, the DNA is TGTGCCAGCAGTTTTGTGGGCGGGACTGTGTACGAGCAGTACTTC. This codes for CASSFVGGTVYEQYF.